The T cell receptor (beta chain) under discussion was sequenced for a study of ipilimumab plus nivolumab after autologous stem cell transplantation. Germline CDR1 is MNHEY and CDR2 is SVGAGI. The CDR3 covers 11 residues. The ends were cut back, 6 bases at V and 5 bases at J, with 5 bases in the middle. TCRdb's table, derived via immunoSEQ multiplex PCR, lists solely in-frame clones and lacks some. The sample has about 10,000 clones, over 60% seen once; the top ten hold 15% to 20%. The chain employs TRBV6-5 and TRBJ2-1; D ambiguous. This sample comprised PBMCs, obtained in a trial of ipilimumab plus nivolumab as post-transplant consolidation. This sequence originates from a female donor with multiple myeloma. CDR3 in DNA: TGTGCCAGCAGCATAAACAATGAGCAGTTCTTC. Amino acid sequence: CASSINNEQFF.